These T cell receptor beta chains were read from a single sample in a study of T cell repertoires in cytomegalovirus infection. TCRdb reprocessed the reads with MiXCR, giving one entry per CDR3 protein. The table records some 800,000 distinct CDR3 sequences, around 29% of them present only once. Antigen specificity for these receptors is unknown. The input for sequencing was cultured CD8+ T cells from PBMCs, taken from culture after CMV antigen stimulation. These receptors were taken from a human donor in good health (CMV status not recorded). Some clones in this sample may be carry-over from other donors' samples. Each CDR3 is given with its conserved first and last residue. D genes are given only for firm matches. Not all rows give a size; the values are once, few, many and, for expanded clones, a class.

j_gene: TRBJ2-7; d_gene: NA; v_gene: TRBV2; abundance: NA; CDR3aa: CASSEAGQGYYEQYF; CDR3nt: TGTGCCAGCAGTGAAGCGGGGCAGGGGTATTACGAGCAGTACTTC
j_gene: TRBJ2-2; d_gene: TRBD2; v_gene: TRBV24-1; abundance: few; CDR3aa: CATSSGGTGELFF; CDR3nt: TGTGCCACCAGTTCCGGGGGGACCGGGGAGCTGTTTTTT
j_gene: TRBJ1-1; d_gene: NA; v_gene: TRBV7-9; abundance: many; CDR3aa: CASRPKRRLNTEAFF; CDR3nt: TGTGCCAGCAGGCCGAAGAGGCGCTTGAACACTGAAGCTTTCTTT
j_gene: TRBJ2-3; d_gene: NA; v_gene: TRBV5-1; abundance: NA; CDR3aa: CASSLTLRLSTRDTQYF; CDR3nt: TGCGCCAGCAGCTTGACGCTAAGGCTATCCACACGGGATACGCAGTATTTT
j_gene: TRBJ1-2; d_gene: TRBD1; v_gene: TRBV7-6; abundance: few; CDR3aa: CASSWGQGEDYGYTF; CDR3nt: TGTGCCAGCAGTTGGGGACAGGGAGAGGACTATGGCTACACCTTC
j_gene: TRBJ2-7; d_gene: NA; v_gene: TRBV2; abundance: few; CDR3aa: CASSEAVTYEQYF; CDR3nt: TGTGCCAGCAGTGAGGCAGTCACCTACGAGCAGTACTTC
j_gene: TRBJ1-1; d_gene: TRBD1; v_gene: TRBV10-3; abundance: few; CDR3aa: CAISEFRTGSPREAFF; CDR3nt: TGTGCCATCAGTGAGTTTCGGACAGGTTCCCCGCGTGAAGCTTTCTTT
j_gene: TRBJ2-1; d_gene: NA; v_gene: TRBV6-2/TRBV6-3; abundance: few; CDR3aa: CASTSVPGYNEQFF; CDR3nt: TGTGCCAGCACCTCCGTTCCGGGGTACAATGAGCAGTTCTTC
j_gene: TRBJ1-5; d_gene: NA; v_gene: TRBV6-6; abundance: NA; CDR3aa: CASSPRQGFPGQPQHF; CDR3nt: TGTGCCAGCAGCCCCCGGCAGGGTTTTCCGGGTCAGCCCCAGCATTTT
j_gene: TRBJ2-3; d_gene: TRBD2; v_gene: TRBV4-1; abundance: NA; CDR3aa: CASSHSFPGGSTDTQYF; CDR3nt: TGCGCCAGCAGCCATAGTTTTCCGGGGGGGAGCACAGATACGCAGTATTTT
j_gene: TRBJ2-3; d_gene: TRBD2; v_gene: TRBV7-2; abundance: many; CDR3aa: CASSLAGGIPSTDTQYF; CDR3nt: TGTGCCAGCAGCTTGGCGGGGGGTATTCCTAGCACAGATACGCAGTATTTT
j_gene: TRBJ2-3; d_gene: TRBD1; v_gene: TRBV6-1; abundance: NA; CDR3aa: CASSFPDRAPMDTQYF; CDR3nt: TGTGCCAGCAGTTTCCCCGACAGGGCGCCCATGGATACGCAGTATTTT
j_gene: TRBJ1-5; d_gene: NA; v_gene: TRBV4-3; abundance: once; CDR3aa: CASSQEVAVNQPQHF; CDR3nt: TGCGCCAGCAGCCAAGAGGTGGCAGTTAATCAGCCCCAGCATTTT
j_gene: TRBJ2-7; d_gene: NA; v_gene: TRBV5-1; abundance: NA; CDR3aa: CASSFYRDLSTYEQYF; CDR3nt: TGCGCCAGCAGCTTCTACCGGGACTTATCAACCTACGAGCAGTACTTC
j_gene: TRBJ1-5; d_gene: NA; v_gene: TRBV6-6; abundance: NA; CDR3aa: CASRPNSGARDYRLSSQHF; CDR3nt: TGTGCCAGCAGACCCAACTCAGGGGCCCGGGACTATCGGTTATCATCCCAGCATTTT
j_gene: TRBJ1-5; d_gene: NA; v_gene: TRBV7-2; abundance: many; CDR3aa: CASSGDGSINQPQHF; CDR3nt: TGTGCCAGCAGCGGGGACGGGTCAATCAATCAGCCCCAGCATTTT
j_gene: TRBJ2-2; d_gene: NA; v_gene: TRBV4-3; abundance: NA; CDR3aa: CASSQGGRPLTGELFF; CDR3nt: TGCGCCAGCAGCCAAGGAGGGAGGCCGCTCACCGGGGAGCTGTTTTTT
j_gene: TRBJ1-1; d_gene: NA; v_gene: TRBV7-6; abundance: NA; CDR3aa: CASSLQWGPNTEAFF; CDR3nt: TGTGCCAGCAGCTTACAATGGGGACCTAACACTGAAGCTTTCTTT
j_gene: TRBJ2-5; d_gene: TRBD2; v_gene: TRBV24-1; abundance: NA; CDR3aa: CATSDGTSGFQETQYF; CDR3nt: TGTGCCACCAGTGACGGGACTAGCGGGTTCCAAGAGACCCAGTACTTC
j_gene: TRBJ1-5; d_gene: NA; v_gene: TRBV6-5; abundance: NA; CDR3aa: CASSKADRNQPQHF; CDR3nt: TGTGCCAGCAGTAAAGCAGACCGCAATCAGCCCCAGCATTTT
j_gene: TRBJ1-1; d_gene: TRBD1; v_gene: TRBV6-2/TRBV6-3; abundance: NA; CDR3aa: CASSYDRASEAFF; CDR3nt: TGTGCCAGCAGTTACGACAGGGCGTCTGAAGCTTTCTTT
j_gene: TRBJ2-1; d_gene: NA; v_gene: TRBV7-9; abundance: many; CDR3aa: CASRPRHFQDDNEQFF; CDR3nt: TGTGCCAGCAGGCCTAGACATTTCCAAGACGACAATGAGCAGTTCTTC
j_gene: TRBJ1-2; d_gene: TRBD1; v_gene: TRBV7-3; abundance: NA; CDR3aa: CASSLSPDRGPWGYTF; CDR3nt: TGTGCCAGCAGCTTAAGCCCGGACAGGGGACCTTGGGGCTACACCTTC
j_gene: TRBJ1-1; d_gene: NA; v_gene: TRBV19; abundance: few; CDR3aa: CASSIVEGLNTEAFF; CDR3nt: TGTGCCAGTAGTATAGTGGAGGGACTGAACACTGAAGCTTTCTTT
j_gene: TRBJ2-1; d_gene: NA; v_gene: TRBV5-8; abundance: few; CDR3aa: CASSLIRGRGSFF; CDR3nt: TGTGCCAGCAGCTTGATTCGGGGCAGGGGTTCGTTCTTC
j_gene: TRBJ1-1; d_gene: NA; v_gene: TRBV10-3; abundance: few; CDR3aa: CAIRGGDTEAFF; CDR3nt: TGTGCCATCCGCGGGGGCGACACTGAAGCTTTCTTT
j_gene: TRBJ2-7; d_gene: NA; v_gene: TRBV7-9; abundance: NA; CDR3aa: CASSPADIHEQYF; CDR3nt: TGTGCCAGCAGCCCAGCGGACATCCACGAGCAGTACTTC
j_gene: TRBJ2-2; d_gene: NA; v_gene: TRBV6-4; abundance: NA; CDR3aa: CASSDRPAGELFF; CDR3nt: TGTGCCAGCAGTGACCGGCCAGCCGGGGAGCTGTTTTTT
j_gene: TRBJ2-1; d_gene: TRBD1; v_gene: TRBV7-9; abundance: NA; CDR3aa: CASSPRGRGPYNEQFF; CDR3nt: TGTGCCAGCAGCCCCCGGGGCAGGGGGCCCTACAATGAGCAGTTCTTC
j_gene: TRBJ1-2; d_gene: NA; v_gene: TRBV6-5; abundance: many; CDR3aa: CASRPGNYGYTF; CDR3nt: TGTGCCAGCAGACCGGGAAACTATGGCTACACCTTC
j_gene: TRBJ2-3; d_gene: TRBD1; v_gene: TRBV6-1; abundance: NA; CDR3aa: CASSGQQGAGTDTQYF; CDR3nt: TGTGCCAGCAGTGGTCAACAGGGGGCCGGCACAGATACGCAGTATTTT
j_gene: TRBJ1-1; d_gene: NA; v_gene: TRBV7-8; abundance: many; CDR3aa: CASSLGWDIGTFF; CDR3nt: TGTGCCAGCAGTTTGGGCTGGGACATTGGGACTTTCTTT
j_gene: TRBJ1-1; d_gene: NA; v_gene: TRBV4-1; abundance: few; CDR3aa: CASSQDRADEAFF; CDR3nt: TGTGCCAGCAGCCAAGATCGGGCTGATGAAGCTTTCTTT
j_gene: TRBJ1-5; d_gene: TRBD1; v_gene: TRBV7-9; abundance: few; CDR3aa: CASSSDRDRPFQVLGQPQHF; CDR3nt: TGTGCCAGCAGCTCCGACCGGGACAGACCTTTTCAGGTTTTGGGTCAGCCCCAGCATTTT
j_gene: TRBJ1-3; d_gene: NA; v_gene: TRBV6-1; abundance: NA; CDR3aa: CASRGGGPGNTIYF; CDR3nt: TGTGCCAGCAGAGGAGGGGGACCTGGAAACACCATATATTTT
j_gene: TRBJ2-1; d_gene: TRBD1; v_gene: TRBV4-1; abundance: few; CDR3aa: CASSHLATGGAYNEQFF; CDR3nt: TGCGCCAGCAGCCATCTCGCGACAGGGGGCGCCTACAATGAGCAGTTCTTC
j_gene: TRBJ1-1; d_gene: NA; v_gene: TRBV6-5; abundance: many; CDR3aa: CASRAGVTSEAFF; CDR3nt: TGTGCCAGCAGAGCGGGTGTGACCAGTGAAGCTTTCTTT
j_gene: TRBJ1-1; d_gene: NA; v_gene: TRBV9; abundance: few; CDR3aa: CASSAHTKGGTEAFF; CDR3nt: TGTGCCAGCAGCGCACACACAAAGGGGGGCACTGAAGCTTTCTTT
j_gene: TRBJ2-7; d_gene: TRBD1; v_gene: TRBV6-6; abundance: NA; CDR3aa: CASSGTGGRYEQYF; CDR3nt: TGTGCCAGCAGTGGGACAGGGGGTAGGTACGAGCAGTACTTC
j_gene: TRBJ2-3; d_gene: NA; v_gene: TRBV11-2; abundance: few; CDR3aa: CASSPSSTQYF; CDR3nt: TGTGCCAGCAGCCCGAGCTCTACGCAGTATTTT
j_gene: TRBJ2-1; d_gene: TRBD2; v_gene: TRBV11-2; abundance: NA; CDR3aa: CASSLGTSGNYNEQFF; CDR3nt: TGTGCCAGCAGCTTAGGGACTAGCGGGAATTACAATGAGCAGTTCTTC
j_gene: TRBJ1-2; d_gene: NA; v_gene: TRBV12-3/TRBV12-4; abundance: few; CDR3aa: CASSPLWELGYGYTF; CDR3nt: TGTGCCAGCAGTCCCCTCTGGGAGCTGGGCTATGGCTACACCTTC
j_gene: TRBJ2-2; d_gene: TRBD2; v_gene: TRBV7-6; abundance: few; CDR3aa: CASSYGLEAGELFF; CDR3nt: TGTGCCAGCAGCTACGGACTAGAGGCCGGGGAGCTGTTTTTT
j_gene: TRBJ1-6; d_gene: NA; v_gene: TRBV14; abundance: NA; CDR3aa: CASSRPGLLSPLHF; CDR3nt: TGTGCCAGCAGCCGCCCAGGATTGCTTTCACCCCTCCACTTT
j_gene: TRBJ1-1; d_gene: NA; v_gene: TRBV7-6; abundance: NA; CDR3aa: CASSSPRELNTEAFF; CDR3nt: TGTGCCAGCAGCTCCCCGCGGGAATTGAACACTGAAGCTTTCTTT
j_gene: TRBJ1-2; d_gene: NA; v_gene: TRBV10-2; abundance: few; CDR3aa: CASSESTVAEHLGYTF; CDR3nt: TGCGCCAGCAGTGAGTCGACAGTAGCGGAGCACCTTGGCTACACCTTC
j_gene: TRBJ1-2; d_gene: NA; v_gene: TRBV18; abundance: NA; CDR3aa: CASSPQKRREANYGYTF; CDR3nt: TGTGCCAGCTCACCCCAAAAACGACGGGAAGCTAACTATGGCTACACCTTC
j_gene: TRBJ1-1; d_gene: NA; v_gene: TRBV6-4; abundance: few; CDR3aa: CASSAPYRTEAFF; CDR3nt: TGTGCCAGCAGTGCTCCTTATAGGACTGAAGCTTTCTTT